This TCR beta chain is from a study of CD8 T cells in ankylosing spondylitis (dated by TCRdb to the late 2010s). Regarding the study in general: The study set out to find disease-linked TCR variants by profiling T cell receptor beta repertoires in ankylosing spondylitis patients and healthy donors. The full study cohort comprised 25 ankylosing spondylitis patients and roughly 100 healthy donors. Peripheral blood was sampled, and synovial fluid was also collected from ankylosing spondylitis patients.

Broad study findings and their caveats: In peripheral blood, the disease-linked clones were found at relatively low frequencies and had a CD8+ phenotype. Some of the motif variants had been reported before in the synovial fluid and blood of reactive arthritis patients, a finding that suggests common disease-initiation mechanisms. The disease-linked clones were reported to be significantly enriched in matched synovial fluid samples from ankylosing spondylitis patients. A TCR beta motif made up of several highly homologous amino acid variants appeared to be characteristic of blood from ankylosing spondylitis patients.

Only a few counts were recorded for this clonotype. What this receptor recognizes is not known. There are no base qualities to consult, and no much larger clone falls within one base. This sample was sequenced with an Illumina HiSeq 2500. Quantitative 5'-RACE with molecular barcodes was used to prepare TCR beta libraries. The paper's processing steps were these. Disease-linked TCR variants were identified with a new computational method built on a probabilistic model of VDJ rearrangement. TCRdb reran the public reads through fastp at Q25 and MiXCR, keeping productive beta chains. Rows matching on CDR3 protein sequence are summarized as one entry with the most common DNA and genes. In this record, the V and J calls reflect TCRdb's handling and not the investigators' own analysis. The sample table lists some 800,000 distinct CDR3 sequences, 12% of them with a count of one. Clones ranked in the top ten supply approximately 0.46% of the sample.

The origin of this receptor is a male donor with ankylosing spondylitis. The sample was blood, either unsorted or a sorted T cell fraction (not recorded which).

This receptor carries the CDR3 CASSFAWVEQYF. The nucleotide sequence is given as TGTGCCAGCAGCTTTGCGTGGGTAGAGCAGTACTTC. The sequence is built from TRBV7-2 and TRBJ2-7, with no D gene named confidently. The germline V gene encodes CDR1 SGHTA and CDR2 FQGNSA. V gives up 3 bases and J gives up 7 bases, and the segment between their germline ends measures 10 bases. From cysteine to phenylalanine, the CDR3 is 12 amino acids long. The only DNA kept is the CDR3, 36 bases in frame from the first base.